The 14 T cell receptor beta chains reported below all come from one sample, sequenced in a study of blood T cells in healthy people across ages. For the second PCR, which ran for roughly 7 to 11 cycles, a sample-barcoded 5' primer and a J-beta primer mix were used. TCRdb fed the 5' RACE reads into MiXCR, producing one record per CDR3 protein. The sample lists approximately 830,000 distinct CDR3 sequences, around 62% occurring once. What was sequenced was blood. The receptors shown here come from a man between 25 and 39 years old in good health.

The chain recombines TRBV7-2 with TRBJ2-4; D not resolved. Germline V CDR1 and CDR2: SGHTA, FQGNSA. The CDR3 sequence is 12 residues long. Trimming took off 3 bases at V and 2 bases at J, with 2 bases between the two ends. The CDR3 protein is CASSFPKNIQYF. The CDR3 coding sequence is TGTGCCAGCAGCTTTCCCAAAAACATTCAGTACTTC.

This clonotype was picked up one time. V gene TRBV3-1 combines with J gene TRBJ2-7; D might be TRBD2 (5 bases). The J call may not be correct, given that the DNA end is closer to TRBJ2-5. Germline CDR1 is LGHDT and CDR2 is YNNKEL (reference sequence). CDR3 length: 15 residues. CDR3 sequence reads: CASSQNLAQRETQYF. The CDR3 nucleotides are TGTGCCAGCAGCCAAAACTTAGCGCAGCGAGAGACCCAGTACTTC.

This chain uses TRBV12-3 or TRBV12-4 with TRBJ2-1, with 8 bases lining up with TRBD1. The CDR3 has 18 residues. The V segment lost 0 bases and the J segment 8 bases; nucleotides outside the gene matches: 15. This CDR3 is CASSLAQGAGGAGYEQFF. As DNA, the CDR3 is TGTGCCAGCAGTTTAGCGCAAGGTGCAGGGGGCGCAGGCTATGAGCAGTTCTTC.

This clonotype occurred many times. The V call is TRBV6-5, the J call TRBJ1-4, with D uncertain. CDR3 length: 15 amino acids. Germline V gene lookup returns CDR1 MNHEY and CDR2 SVGAGI. With 2 bases removed from V and 7 bases from J, the gap between germline ends came to 14 bases. CDR3 sequence (DNA): TGTGCCAGCAGTTACAATTGGGGTGCGACTGAAAAACTGTTTTTT. The encoded protein is CASSYNWGATEKLFF.

The chain joins TRBV29-1 to TRBJ2-1; the match to TRBD2 covers 11 bases. CDR1 is SQVTM and CDR2 is ANQGSEA in the germline V gene. The CDR3 length is 15 residues. Trimming took 6 bases from V and 0 from J; bases not matched to a gene: 4. Here the CDR3 reads CSVSGLADSYNEQFF. CDR3 bases: TGCAGCGTCTCGGGACTAGCGGACTCCTACAATGAGCAGTTCTTC.

This chain links TRBV7-2 with TRBJ2-7; TRBD1 matches at 10 bases. The CDR3 has 15 residues. Germline loops: CDR1 SGHTA, CDR2 FQGNSA. V gave up 5 bases and J gave up 3 bases; unmatched junction bases: 7. The CDR3 loop is CASSARTGGDYEQYF. For the CDR3, the DNA is TGTGCCAGCAGCGCGCGGACAGGGGGGGACTACGAGCAGTACTTC.

In this sample, this clonotype turned up once. V usage is TRBV28 and J usage is TRBJ2-7, with a weak D call TRBD1 (6 bases). The germline gives CDR1 MDHEN, CDR2 SYDVKM. This CDR3 is 13 amino acids long. The V end lost 5 bases, the J end lost 11 bases, and 19 bases lay between the germline ends. The DNA of the CDR3 is TGTGCCAGCAGTCCCTTGGACAGCTTTAGGGAGTACTTC. Its translation: CASSPLDSFREYF. The full variable domain, with the rest looked up from reference TRBV28 and TRBJ2-7, is DVKVTQSSRYLVKRTGEKVFLECVQDMDHENMFWYRQDPGLGLRLIYFSYDVKMKEKGDIPEGYSVSREKKERFSLILESASTNQTSMYLCASSPLDSFREYFGPGTRLTVT.

The rearrangement links TRBV15 to TRBJ2-7; 10 bases are shared with TRBD1. Germline V gene lookup returns CDR1 LNHNV and CDR2 YYDKDF (reference sequence). The CDR3 length is 19 residues. Trimming took 1 base from V and 0 from J; bases not matched to a gene: 12. The CDR3: CATSRGGQGRGSNSYEQYF. The CDR3 region has the DNA TGTGCCACCAGCAGAGGGGGACAGGGGAGGGGATCGAACTCCTACGAGCAGTACTTC.

This clonotype was detected only a few times. V and J are TRBV3-1 and TRBJ2-1, with TRBD2 matching over 12 bases. Unmatched junction bases numbered 6, after V lost 6 bases and J lost 6 bases. Germline CDR1 is LGHDT and CDR2 is YNNKEL (reference sequence). The CDR3 extends over 15 amino acids. CDR3: CASRPSSGGVNEQFF. In DNA, the CDR3 is TGTGCCAGCAGACCGTCTAGCGGGGGGGTCAATGAGCAGTTCTTC.

V and J are TRBV20-1 and TRBJ2-3; tentatively, D is TRBD2 (6 bases). The CDR3 runs 18 residues. CDR1 and CDR2 (germline): DFQATT, SNEGSKA (reference sequence). V lost 1 base to trimming and J lost 1 base, with 21 bases between them. CDR3 protein: CSARGLKKRLEGTDTQYF. The DNA for the CDR3 is TGCAGTGCTAGAGGTTTGAAGAAGAGACTAGAAGGCACAGATACGCAGTATTTT.

This clonotype was picked up one time. The J gene is TRBJ2-7, the V gene TRBV27; 11 nucleotides agree with TRBD1. The germline V gene has CDR1 MNHEY and CDR2 SMNVEV (reference sequence). With V trimmed by 5 bases and J by 2 bases, 5 bases remained unmatched. The CDR3 length is 15 residues. CDR3 sequence reads: CASSIWTGGAYEQYF. The CDR3 DNA reads TGTGCCAGCAGTATCTGGACAGGGGGCGCCTACGAGCAGTACTTC.

This chain links TRBV20-1 with TRBJ2-5, with D perhaps TRBD2 (5 bases). Per germline, CDR1 DFQATT and CDR2 SNEGSKA (reference sequence). The CDR3 sequence is 17 residues long. The ends were cut back, 5 bases at V and 1 base at J, with 23 bases in the middle. This chain's CDR3 is CSALFDPRERAQETQYF. The CDR3 DNA is TGCAGTGCTCTCTTCGACCCAAGGGAGCGAGCCCAAGAGACCCAGTACTTC.

The gene calls are TRBV6-2 or TRBV6-3 and TRBJ2-5, with D perhaps matching TRBD2 (5 bases). CDR1 is MNHEY, CDR2 SVGEGT, per germline. Trimming took off 6 bases at V and 5 bases at J, with 10 bases between the two ends. This CDR3 spans 12 amino acids. The CDR3: CASSGIAETQYF. CDR3 in DNA: TGTGCCAGCAGCGGGATCGCCGAGACCCAGTACTTC.

The chain joins TRBV2 to TRBJ2-5; TRBD1 agrees at 9 bases. This CDR3 contains 15 residues. In germline, CDR1 is SNHLY, CDR2 FYNNEI. Germline trimming cut 8 bases from V and 4 bases from J; bases unmatched to any gene: 11. The CDR3 bases are TGTGCCAGCGAATCCGGGACAGGGAGTGGAGAGACCCAGTACTTC. Residues: CASESGTGSGETQYF.